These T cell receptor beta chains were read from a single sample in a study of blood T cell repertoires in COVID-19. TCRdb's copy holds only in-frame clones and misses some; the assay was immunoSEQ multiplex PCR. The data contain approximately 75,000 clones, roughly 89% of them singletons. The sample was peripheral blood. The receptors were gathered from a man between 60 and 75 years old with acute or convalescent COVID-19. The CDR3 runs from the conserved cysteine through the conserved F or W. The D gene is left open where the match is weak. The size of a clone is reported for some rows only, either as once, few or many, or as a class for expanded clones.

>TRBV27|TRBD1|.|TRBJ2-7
CASSVNRDRKQYF
TGTGCCAGCAGTGTAAATCGGGACAGAAAGCAGTACTTC
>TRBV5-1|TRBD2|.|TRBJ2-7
CASRAPASGIYEQYF
TGCGCCAGCAGGGCGCCGGCTAGCGGGATCTACGAGCAGTACTTC
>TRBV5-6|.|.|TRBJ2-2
CASSLADFTGELFF
TGTGCCAGCAGCTTGGCAGACTTTACCGGGGAGCTGTTTTTT
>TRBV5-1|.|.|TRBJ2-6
CASSGFGSGANVLTF
TGCGCCAGCAGTGGATTCGGGTCGGGGGCCAACGTCCTGACTTTC
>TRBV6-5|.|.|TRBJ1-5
CASSTTGYSNQPQHF
TGTGCCAGCAGCACTACCGGTTATAGCAATCAGCCCCAGCATTTT
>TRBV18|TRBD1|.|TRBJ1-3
CASSPGQAPGNTIYF
TGTGCCAGCTCACCTGGACAGGCTCCTGGAAACACCATATATTTT
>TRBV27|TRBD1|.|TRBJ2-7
CASSGTGRTYEQYF
TGTGCCAGCAGCGGGACAGGGAGGACCTACGAGCAGTACTTC
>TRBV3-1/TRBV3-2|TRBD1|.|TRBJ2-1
CASSQVPRGPGNEQFF
TGTGCCAGCAGCCAAGTTCCCAGGGGGCCGGGCAATGAGCAGTTCTTC
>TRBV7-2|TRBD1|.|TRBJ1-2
CASSLHPGQGVGYTF
TGTGCCAGCAGCTTACACCCCGGACAGGGCGTTGGCTACACCTTC
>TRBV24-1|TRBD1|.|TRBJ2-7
CATSDRDSYEQYF
TGTGCCACCAGTGATCGGGACAGCTACGAGCAGTACTTC
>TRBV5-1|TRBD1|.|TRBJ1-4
CASSYRGPGEKLFF
TGCGCCAGCAGTTACAGGGGGCCTGGAGAAAAACTGTTTTTT
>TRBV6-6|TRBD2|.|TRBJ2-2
CASRGLADGELFF
TGTGCCAGCAGGGGACTAGCCGACGGGGAGCTGTTTTTT
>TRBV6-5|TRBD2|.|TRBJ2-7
CASSPSGEWDEQYF
TGTGCCAGCAGCCCAAGCGGGGAATGGGACGAGCAGTACTTC
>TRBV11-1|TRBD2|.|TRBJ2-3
CASSLRTSGSPDTQYF
TGTGCCAGCAGCCTACGGACTAGCGGGAGCCCCGATACGCAGTATTTT
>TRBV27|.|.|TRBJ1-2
CASSLMVGGNYGYTF
TGTGCCAGCAGTTTAATGGTCGGGGGTAACTATGGCTACACCTTC
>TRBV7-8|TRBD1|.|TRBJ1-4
CASSLLAGQGNEKLFF
TGTGCCAGCAGCTTATTGGCGGGACAGGGTAATGAAAAACTGTTTTTT
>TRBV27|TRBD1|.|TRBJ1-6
CASSGGQQNSPLHF
TGTGCCAGCAGTGGGGGACAGCAAAATTCACCCCTCCACTTT
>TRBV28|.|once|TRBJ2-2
CASSLTRGNTGELFF
TGTGCCAGCAGTTTAACAAGGGGGAACACCGGGGAGCTGTTTTTT
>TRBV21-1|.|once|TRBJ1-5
CASSHGGDAPNQPQHF
TGTGCCAGCAGCCATGGGGGGGATGCACCCAATCAGCCCCAGCATTTT
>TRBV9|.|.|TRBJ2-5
CASSVGGPGEGTQYF
TGTGCCAGCAGCGTAGGAGGCCCGGGGGAAGGGACCCAGTACTTC
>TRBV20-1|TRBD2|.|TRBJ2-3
CSASRTSGSGKTDTQYF
TGCAGTGCTAGTAGGACTAGCGGGAGTGGAAAGACAGATACGCAGTATTTT
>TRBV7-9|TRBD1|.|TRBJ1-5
CASSLGQGLQPQHF
TGTGCCAGCAGCTTGGGACAGGGACTCCAGCCCCAGCATTTT
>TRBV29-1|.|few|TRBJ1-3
CSVTRGSGNTIYF
TGCAGCGTTACAAGGGGCTCTGGAAACACCATATATTTT
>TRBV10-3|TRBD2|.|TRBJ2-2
CAISLLAGGLSTGELFF
TGTGCCATCAGTTTACTAGCGGGGGGGCTCAGCACCGGGGAGCTGTTTTTT
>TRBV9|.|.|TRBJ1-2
CASSVGTDYGYTF
TGTGCCAGCAGCGTAGGGACAGACTATGGCTACACCTTC
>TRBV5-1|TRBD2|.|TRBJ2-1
CASSLLAGESNEQFF
TGCGCCAGCAGCTTGTTAGCGGGAGAAAGCAATGAGCAGTTCTTC